Following are 26 T cell receptor beta chains from one sample sequenced in a study of shared clonotypes between healthy human individuals. Produced via immunoSEQ multiplex PCR; TCRdb's table is partial and in-frame only. Counted here are around 370,000 clones, about 97% occurring once; the ten biggest clones make up approximately 0.32%. The sequenced sample consisted of memory CD8+ T cells sorted from blood. Subset in this sample: CD45RO+ cells pooled with CCR7-negative TemRA cells. Receptor source: a man aged 30 to 45 in good health.

The chain combines TRBV2 with TRBJ2-3; D gene unclear. CDR1 is SNHLY, CDR2 FYNNEI, per germline. This CDR3 contains 15 residues. The V end lost 6 bases, the J end lost 4 bases, and 17 bases lay between the germline ends. CDR3 bases: TGTGCCAGCAGGACGCGGCTAGGAGCCGCAGATACGCAGTATTTT. Encoded protein: CASRTRLGAADTQYF.

This clone appeared a single time. Other DNA sequences in this specimen translate into the identical CDR3. The rearrangement links TRBV7-2 to TRBJ2-7; 8 nucleotides align to TRBD2. J lost 3 bases, V lost 0 bases, and 4 bases had no gene match. This CDR3 has 15 residues. The germline V gene has CDR1 SGHTA and CDR2 FQGNSA. CDR3 DNA sequence: TGTGCCAGCAGCTTAGCCGCGGGAGGAGGCTACGAGCAGTACTTC. Its protein is CASSLAAGGGYEQYF.

This chain uses TRBV4-1 with TRBJ2-5; a possible D gene is TRBD2 (7 bases). This CDR3 has 16 amino acids. V was shortened by 4 bases and J by 7 bases, with 22 bases between the two germline ends. Germline CDR1 and CDR2: MGHRA and YSYEKL. The CDR3 DNA is TGCGCCAGCAGCCCTTCCCCACAGGGAGGGGGGGGGACCCAGTACTTC. Amino acid sequence: CASSPSPQGGGGTQYF.

The rearrangement joins TRBV30 to TRBJ2-7, with D perhaps matching TRBD2 (5 bases). The CDR3 has 15 residues. The V gene lost 1 base and the J gene lost 4 bases, with 17 bases spanning the gap. From germline, CDR1 is GTSNPN and CDR2 SVGIG (reference sequence). The CDR3 sequence: CAWSGPIRGKYEQYF. CDR3 nucleotides: TGTGCCTGGAGTGGTCCTATTCGGGGAAAGTACGAGCAGTACTTC. Complete variable domain (other parts from reference TRBV30 and TRBJ2-7): SQTIHQWPATLVQPVGSPLSLECTVEGTSNPNLYWYRQAAGRGLQLLFYSVGIGQISSEVPQNLSASRPQDRQFILSSKKLLLSDSGFYLCAWSGPIRGKYEQYFGPGTRLTVT.

The chain couples TRBV9 to TRBJ2-2; maybe TRBD2 (6 bases). The CDR3 contains 15 residues. Trimming pared 0 bases from V and 7 bases from J, leaving 13 bases between. Germline V gene sequence: CDR1 SGDLS, CDR2 YYNGEE. CDR3 protein: CASSVDVSGYGELFF. The CDR3 coding sequence is TGTGCCAGCAGCGTAGACGTGAGCGGGTACGGGGAGCTGTTTTTT.

The V gene is TRBV10-3, the J gene TRBJ2-7; D unresolved. The CDR3 runs to 12 residues. CDR1 ENHRY and CDR2 SYGVKD come from the germline V gene. With 4 bases removed from V and 4 bases from J, the gap between germline ends came to 8 bases. In DNA form, the CDR3 reads TGTGCCATCAGTGGGCCGGGTTACGAGCAGTACTTC. The encoded protein is CAISGPGYEQYF.

The J gene is TRBJ1-2, the V gene TRBV5-1; D unclear. CDR1 SGHRS and CDR2 YFSETQ come from the germline V gene. V was clipped by 0 bases and J by 6 bases, with 12 bases between them. This CDR3 has 14 residues. The CDR3 bases are TGCGCCAGCAGCTTGGATCAGTCGGTCGATGGCTACACCTTC. As protein: CASSLDQSVDGYTF.

This clone has just one count. The chain has TRBV2 and TRBJ2-1; a weak D match, TRBD1 (5 bases). Germline-derived CDR1 and CDR2 are SNHLY and FYNNEI. The CDR3 consists of 12 residues. V was clipped by 8 bases and J by 8 bases, with 13 bases between them. CDR3 sequence: CASHRTRDEQFF. As DNA, the CDR3 is TGTGCCAGCCACAGGACGAGAGATGAGCAGTTCTTC.

The CDR3 spells CASSQDRLAGALGEQYF. CDR3 nucleotides: TGTGCCAGCAGCCAAGATAGGCTAGCGGGGGCCCTCGGCGAGCAGTACTTC. The rearrangement uses TRBV4-2 and TRBJ2-7, with 10 bases matching TRBD2. Germline CDR1 LGHNA, CDR2 YNFKEQ. V lost 0 bases to trimming and J lost 6 bases; unmatched junction nucleotides: 11. The CDR3 covers 17 residues.

The J gene is TRBJ1-5, the V gene TRBV5-1; D perhaps matches TRBD1 (6 bases). The V end lost 2 bases, the J end lost 2 bases, and 11 bases lay between the germline ends. CDR1 is SGHRS, CDR2 YFSETQ, per germline. The CDR3 extends over 15 amino acids. The DNA of the CDR3 is TGCGCCAGCAGCTTAACAGGGTATGGCAATCAGCCCCAGCATTTT. Amino acid sequence: CASSLTGYGNQPQHF. Full variable domain (outside the CDR3, taken from reference TRBV5-1 and TRBJ1-5): KAGVTQTPRYLIKTRGQQVTLSCSPISGHRSVSWYQQTPGQGLQFLFEYFSETQRNKGNFPGRFSGRQFSNSRSEMNVSTLELGDSALYLCASSLTGYGNQPQHFGDGTRLSIL.

This chain links TRBV30 with TRBJ1-2, with D maybe TRBD1 (5 bases). Germline-derived CDR1 and CDR2 are GTSNPN and SVGIG (reference sequence). The CDR3 totals 14 residues. Trimming took 1 base from V and 4 from J, leaving 13 bases between them. The CDR3 loop reads CAWSGVGRGYGYTF. CDR3 nucleotides: TGTGCCTGGAGTGGAGTGGGACGGGGCTATGGCTACACCTTC.

V usage is TRBV14 and J usage is TRBJ2-1; 7 nucleotides match TRBD2. The CDR3 extends over 15 amino acids. Germline-derived CDR1 and CDR2 are SGHDN and FVKESK. After removal of 0 bases from V and 8 bases from J, the junction contained 7 bases not matched to a gene. The CDR3 DNA is TGTGCCAGCAGCCAAGAGCTAGCGGATTACGATGAGCAGTTCTTC. Its translation is CASSQELADYDEQFF. Looking up the rest from reference TRBV14 and TRBJ2-1 gives the full variable domain: EAGVTQFPSHSVIEKGQTVTLRCDPISGHDNLYWYRRVMGKEIKFLLHFVKESKQDESGMPNNRFLAERTGGTYSTLKVQPAELEDSGVYFCASSQELADYDEQFFGPGTRLTVL.

The CDR3 protein is CSARGKFF. DNA for the CDR3: TGCAGTGCTAGGGGTAAGTTCTTC. The rearrangement joins TRBV20-1 to TRBJ2-1; D remains ambiguous. Trimming pared 3 bases from V and 14 bases from J, leaving 5 bases between. The CDR3 extends over 8 amino acids. Germline V lookup: CDR1 DFQATT, CDR2 SNEGSKA (reference sequence).

The V and J genes are TRBV10-3 and TRBJ1-4, with D unclear. The CDR3 spans 16 residues. Germline loops: CDR1 ENHRY, CDR2 SYGVKD. Trimming cost V 0 bases and J 4 bases, with 12 bases left between them. This CDR3 reads CAISESKGGYNEKLFF. CDR3 bases: TGTGCCATCAGTGAGTCGAAGGGAGGGTATAATGAAAAACTGTTTTTT.

The V gene is TRBV19, the J gene TRBJ2-2; D possibly corresponds to TRBD2 (5 bases). Looked up from germline, CDR1 is LNHDA and CDR2 is SQIVND (reference sequence). V lost 1 base to trimming and J lost 5 bases, with 11 bases between them. The CDR3 length is 15 residues. The CDR3 here is CASSIGGLRTGELFF. In DNA form, the CDR3 reads TGTGCCAGTAGTATAGGAGGGTTGCGGACCGGGGAGCTGTTTTTT.

This sequence joins TRBV5-1 and TRBJ2-7; the D gene is possibly TRBD1 (6 bases). CDR1 and CDR2 from the germline V gene are SGHRS and YFSETQ. This CDR3 region has 14 residues. Trimming took off 1 base at V and 5 bases at J, with 13 bases between the two ends. The CDR3 bases are TGCGCCAGCAGCTTGTTCGAGTGGGGGCACGAGCAGTACTTC. Protein product: CASSLFEWGHEQYF.

The rearrangement uses TRBV28 and TRBJ2-7; 10 nucleotides line up with TRBD2. This CDR3 contains 16 residues. Germline CDR1 reads MDHEN; CDR2 reads SYDVKM. The junction had 10 bases not matched to a gene; V was cut back by 7 bases and J by 1 base. The CDR3: CASTPSGTSASYEQYF. The CDR3 nucleotides read TGTGCCAGCACCCCCTCCGGGACTAGCGCTTCCTACGAGCAGTACTTC.

This clone has just one count. V gene TRBV5-1 combines with J gene TRBJ2-5, with 9 bases that match TRBD1. J gave up 5 bases and V 3 bases, and 2 bases lay outside the gene matches. Germline V gene sequence: CDR1 SGHRS, CDR2 YFSETQ. This CDR3 has 13 amino acids. The CDR3 DNA follows: TGCGCCAGCAGCTCGGGGACAGGGGAGACCCAGTACTTC. Amino acid sequence: CASSSGTGETQYF.

For the CDR3, the DNA is TGTGCCATCGGGGGGCGGGTTGGGAGGACTAACTCCTACAATGAGCAGTTCTTC. This sequence encodes CAIGGRVGRTNSYNEQFF. The chain couples TRBV10-3 to TRBJ2-1; either TRBD1 or TRBD2 may supply D (6 bases each). This CDR3 contains 18 residues. CDR1 is ENHRY, CDR2 SYGVKD, per germline. V was shortened by 8 bases and J by 0 bases, with 23 bases between the two germline ends.

This chain joins TRBV27 and TRBJ2-1, with no clear D. The germline gives CDR1 MNHEY, CDR2 SMNVEV (reference sequence). The CDR3 contains 16 residues. Trimming took off 3 bases at V and 0 bases at J, with 12 bases between the two ends. The CDR3 bases are TGTGCCAGCAGTTTCCTTTTCTACCCCTCCTACAATGAGCAGTTCTTC. Its translation: CASSFLFYPSYNEQFF.

The gene calls are TRBV28 and TRBJ1-5, with D unclear. This CDR3 is built from 13 residues. Germline CDR1 MDHEN, CDR2 SYDVKM. The V gene lost 3 bases and the J gene lost 0 bases, with 3 bases spanning the gap. The CDR3 bases are TGTGCCAGCAGTTTCTATAGCAATCAGCCCCAGCATTTT. Translating it yields CASSFYSNQPQHF. The full variable domain, in which reference TRBV28 and TRBJ1-5 provide the parts outside the CDR3, is DVKVTQSSRYLVKRTGEKVFLECVQDMDHENMFWYRQDPGLGLRLIYFSYDVKMKEKGDIPEGYSVSREKKERFSLILESASTNQTSMYLCASSFYSNQPQHFGDGTRLSIL.

In DNA form, the CDR3 reads TGTGCCAGTAGTAATCGGGATTTTGGCAATGAGCAGTTCTTC. Protein: CASSNRDFGNEQFF. This sequence joins TRBV19 and TRBJ2-1, with a tentative D call TRBD2 (5 bases). Trimming stripped 4 bases from V and 6 bases from J, with 13 bases between. The germline CDR1 and CDR2 sequences are LNHDA and SQIVND (reference sequence). The CDR3 consists of 14 residues.

The J gene is TRBJ2-3, the V gene TRBV5-1, with 10 bases fitting TRBD2. J was trimmed by 2 bases and V by 4 bases; bases with no gene match: 7. CDR3 length: 16 amino acids. The germline V gene encodes CDR1 SGHRS and CDR2 YFSETQ. The CDR3 here is CASSTSGRGDTDTQYF. CDR3 coding DNA: TGCGCCAGCAGCACAAGCGGGAGGGGGGACACAGATACGCAGTATTTT.

The chain links TRBV11-2 to TRBJ2-5; perhaps TRBD2 as D (5 bases). The J call may be mistaken, given a closer DNA end match to TRBJ2-7. The CDR3 is 15 residues long. The V gene's germline CDR1 is SGHAT and CDR2 FQNNGV. The CDR3 loop reads CASSPGIARFYEQYF. The CDR3 nucleotides read TGTGCCAGCAGCCCGGGTATAGCGAGGTTCTACGAGCAGTACTTC.

The chain combines TRBV28 with TRBJ2-3; D is unresolved. Looked up from germline, CDR1 is MDHEN and CDR2 is SYDVKM. The CDR3 extends over 16 amino acids. V lost 5 bases and J 2 bases, leaving 17 bases between the germline ends. The CDR3 spells CASSLTRFLVTDTQYF. The CDR3 region has the DNA TGTGCCAGCAGTCTCACCCGTTTTTTAGTCACAGATACGCAGTATTTT.

The chain carries TRBV5-6 and TRBJ1-5, with D unclear. V lost 4 bases to trimming and J lost 3 bases, with 8 bases between them. In germline, CDR1 is SGHDT, CDR2 YYEEEE. This CDR3 spans 13 amino acids. CDR3 coding DNA: TGTGCCAGCAGCGTCCGGGACAATCAGCCCCAGCATTTT. Its translation is CASSVRDNQPQHF.